These 20 T cell receptor beta chains came from one sample sequenced in a study of T cells after somatic rescue of genetic block. The data were produced by immunoSEQ multiplex PCR, yet TCRdb's version contains in-frame clones alone and is incomplete. The repertoire has tens of thousands of clones, about 91% of them found once; the top ten carry less than 3.5%. The sequencing sample was made of peripheral blood mononuclear cells (PBMCs). These receptors all come from a man aged 35-49 years.

J is TRBJ2-7 and V is TRBV7-2, with 7 bases aligning to TRBD1. Trimming removed 1 base from V and 7 bases from J; junction bases left unmatched: 4. The CDR3 runs 13 residues. CDR1 and CDR2 from the germline V gene are SGHTA and FQGNSA. This CDR3 is CASSLGQGLEQYF. DNA of the CDR3: TGTGCCAGCAGCTTAGGACAGGGTTTGGAGCAGTACTTC.

The chain has TRBV10-3 and TRBJ1-1; no firm D call. Germline V gene data show CDR1 as ENHRY and CDR2 as SYGVKD. V was cut by 0 bases and J by 5 bases, with 7 bases left in between. The CDR3 spans 13 residues. The CDR3 DNA is TGTGCCATCAGTGAGTCTTTCGGGACTGAAGCTTTCTTT. This gives the protein CAISESFGTEAFF.

V is TRBV27 and J is TRBJ2-2, with 9 bases identical to TRBD1. This CDR3 has 15 amino acids. V gave up 6 bases and J gave up 4 bases; unmatched junction bases: 6. Germline-derived CDR1 and CDR2 are MNHEY and SMNVEV (reference sequence). CDR3 loop: CASRGTGRPTGELFF. DNA for the CDR3: TGTGCCAGCAGAGGGACAGGGCGGCCCACCGGGGAGCTGTTTTTT.

The chain combines TRBV28 with TRBJ2-1; D gene ambiguous. Germline V CDR1 and CDR2: MDHEN, SYDVKM. The CDR3 runs 11 residues. V was trimmed by 10 bases and J by 9 bases, leaving 13 bases between them. In nucleotides, the CDR3 is TGTGCCACCACGACTCCGGGTGAGCAGTTCTTC. It specifies CATTTPGEQFF.

V is TRBV19 and J is TRBJ1-5; D possibly corresponds to TRBD1 (6 bases). Per the germline V gene, CDR1 is LNHDA and CDR2 is SQIVND (reference sequence). This CDR3 contains 15 residues. Between the trimmed V and J ends, which lost 3 bases and 4 bases, there was a span of 13 bases. In nucleotides, the CDR3 is TGTGCCAGTAGTATTCCCGACAGGCGGAATCAGCCCCAGCATTTT. It codes for CASSIPDRRNQPQHF.

Written as DNA, the CDR3 is TGTGCCAGCAGTATTGGCCTAGGGGCGGGGGAAGAGACCCAGTACTTC. This sequence encodes CASSIGLGAGEETQYF. V is TRBV28 and J is TRBJ2-5; 7 bases map to TRBD2. V lost 5 bases, J lost 3 bases, and 12 bases stayed unmatched. Germline-derived CDR1 and CDR2 are MDHEN and SYDVKM. The CDR3 spans 16 residues.

This chain joins TRBV7-9 and TRBJ1-2; TRBD1 matches at 9 bases. Germline V CDR1 and CDR2: SEHNR, FQNEAQ (reference sequence). The CDR3 runs to 15 residues. Germline trimming cut 1 base from V and 6 bases from J; bases unmatched to any gene: 6. CDR3 residues: CASSLVSRTGDGYTF. The CDR3 bases are TGTGCCAGCAGCTTAGTTTCCCGGACAGGGGATGGCTACACCTTC.

The chain uses TRBV19 and TRBJ1-2; D is unresolved. The CDR3 consists of 11 residues. Germline CDR1 reads LNHDA; CDR2 reads SQIVND (reference sequence). V lost 3 bases and J 7 bases, leaving 6 bases between the germline ends. This CDR3 reads CASSIAGGYTF. The CDR3 nucleotides read TGTGCCAGTAGTATCGCCGGTGGCTACACCTTC.

The V call is TRBV12-5, the J call TRBJ2-1; D is ambiguous. CDR3 length: 12 residues. Germline V lookup: CDR1 LGHNT, CDR2 FRNRAP. Trimming took off 1 base at V and 12 bases at J, with 10 bases between the two ends. CDR3 sequence (DNA): TGTGCTAGTGGTTTGGACCTACGCGCGCAGTTCTTC. Protein: CASGLDLRAQFF.

This chain connects TRBV25-1 to TRBJ2-7; 7 bases map to TRBD2. This CDR3 contains 15 residues. Germline CDR1 reads MGHDK; CDR2 reads SYGVNS. Trimming removed 2 bases from V and 3 bases from J; junction bases left unmatched: 7. CDR3 nucleotide sequence: TGTGCCAGCAGTGAACCCAATGGCGGGAGCTACGAGCAGTACTTC. Its protein product is CASSEPNGGSYEQYF.

V usage is TRBV2 and J usage is TRBJ2-7; no firm D call. The length of the CDR3 is 14 residues. V lost 1 base and J 2 bases, leaving 9 bases between the germline ends. Germline lookup yields CDR1 SNHLY and CDR2 FYNNEI. This CDR3 reads CASSEVGRAYEQYF. The DNA for the CDR3 is TGTGCCAGCAGTGAAGTAGGCAGAGCCTACGAGCAGTACTTC.

The chain recombines TRBV19 with TRBJ1-2; D is perhaps TRBD1 (6 bases). The CDR3 totals 15 residues. V was shortened by 6 bases and J by 5 bases, with 19 bases between the two germline ends. Germline assignment: CDR1 LNHDA and CDR2 SQIVND (reference sequence). In nucleotides, the CDR3 is TGTGCCAGTAGAGAAGGCGTCGTCCAGGGGTATGGCTACACCTTC. Translating it yields CASREGVVQGYGYTF.

This rearrangement joins TRBV30 to TRBJ2-7, with 11 nucleotides matching TRBD2. J gave up 5 bases and V 1 base, and 13 bases lay outside the gene matches. The germline V gene has CDR1 GTSNPN and CDR2 SVGIG (reference sequence). The CDR3 loop spans 17 amino acids. CDR3 sequence reads: CAWSACLAGGLQDEQYF. The CDR3 DNA follows: TGTGCCTGGAGTGCGTGCCTAGCGGGAGGCTTGCAGGACGAGCAGTACTTC.

The chain uses TRBV7-2 and TRBJ1-5, with D perhaps matching TRBD1 (5 bases). Germline V gene lookup returns CDR1 SGHTA and CDR2 FQGNSA. Trimming took 1 base from V and 6 from J, leaving 16 bases between them. CDR3 size: 16 residues. In DNA form, the CDR3 reads TGTGCCAGCAGCTTAGAGTCCGGGAGAAGGGGTCAGCCCCAGCATTTT. This gives the protein CASSLESGRRGQPQHF.

Only a few counts were recorded for this clone. The chain links TRBV7-6 to TRBJ1-6; D unresolved. CDR3 length: 13 amino acids. Germline values: CDR1 SGHVS, CDR2 FNYEAQ. Trimming shortened V by 0 bases and J by 7 bases, and 4 bases separated the two germline ends. The DNA of the CDR3 is TGTGCCAGCAGCTTAGCCCCGAATTCACCCCTCCACTTT. This translates into CASSLAPNSPLHF.

This sequence joins TRBV5-6 and TRBJ2-1; no clear D. Germline assignment: CDR1 SGHDT and CDR2 YYEEEE. V was shortened by 2 bases and J by 12 bases, with 12 bases between the two germline ends. This CDR3 has 12 amino acids. CDR3 DNA: TGTGCCAGCAGCTTCCCAGGTGAAGGGCAGTTCTTC. Translating gives CASSFPGEGQFF.

This clone was counted a few times. The gene calls are TRBV4-1 and TRBJ1-1, with 9 bases matching TRBD1. This CDR3 spans 16 amino acids. V lost 8 bases, J lost 1 base, and 11 bases stayed unmatched. Germline loops: CDR1 MGHRA, CDR2 YSYEKL. CDR3 coding DNA: TGCGCCAGCCGATCTACCGGGACAGGGAAGAACACTGAAGCTTTCTTT. As protein: CASRSTGTGKNTEAFF.

This clone was found once. CDR3 in amino acids: CASRPGQGFGLHQPQHF. The CDR3 bases are TGTGCCAGTAGACCGGGACAGGGGTTTGGCCTCCATCAGCCCCAGCATTTT. This chain connects TRBV19 to TRBJ1-5; 10 bases are a match to TRBD1. The CDR3 consists of 17 residues. V gave up 6 bases and J gave up 5 bases; unmatched junction bases: 13. Germline-derived CDR1 and CDR2 are LNHDA and SQIVND (reference sequence).

This sequence joins TRBV10-3 and TRBJ1-2; no definite D call. Germline V CDR1 and CDR2: ENHRY, SYGVKD. V shed 5 bases and J shed 4 bases, with 8 bases lying between them. The CDR3 has 12 residues. DNA for the CDR3: TGTGCCATCAGTCAACAGAGCTATGGCTACACCTTC. This codes for CAISQQSYGYTF.

The chain uses TRBV5-5 and TRBJ2-3, with D tentatively TRBD1 (7 bases). The CDR3 extends over 15 amino acids. V was trimmed by 7 bases and J by 2 bases, leaving 17 bases between them. CDR1 is SGHKS, CDR2 YYEKEE, per germline (reference sequence). CDR3: CASAKGAGYTDTQYF. The DNA for the CDR3 is TGTGCCAGCGCTAAGGGGGCGGGATACACAGATACGCAGTATTTT.